One sample yielded the 11 T cell receptor beta chains listed below, sequenced in a study of CD8+ T cells in alopecia areata. Investigators isolated RNA and reverse transcribed it into cDNA to act as the sequencing template. Generated by immunoSEQ multiplex PCR, the TCRdb table keeps only in-frame clones and is missing some. Here the sample spans about 180,000 clones, 65% to 75% being singletons. Sequencing used CD8+ T cells sorted from blood, obtained at week 0. The receptors derive from a human donor with alopecia areata.

This clone showed up just once. The rearrangement joins TRBV30 to TRBJ1-1, with 10 bases fitting TRBD1. The CDR3 has 14 amino acids. Germline V gene lookup returns CDR1 GTSNPN and CDR2 SVGIG (reference sequence). Trimming took 5 bases from V and 6 from J; bases not matched to a gene: 9. For the CDR3, the DNA is TGTGCCTGGGCGGACAGGGGGTCTTTGGCTGAAGCTTTCTTT. It yields the protein CAWADRGSLAEAFF.

The chain links TRBV27 to TRBJ1-2; maybe TRBD1 (5 bases). CDR1 MNHEY and CDR2 SMNVEV come from the germline V gene (reference sequence). The length of the CDR3 is 13 residues. Trimming pared 3 bases from V and 7 bases from J, leaving 12 bases between. The CDR3 DNA follows: TGTGCCAGCAGTTTTGGGGGGAGCTCTGGCTACACCTTC. Translated, it gives CASSFGGSSGYTF.

The chain links TRBV4-1 to TRBJ1-1; TRBD1 matches 9 bases. The CDR3 sequence is 14 residues long. The J segment lost 5 bases and the V segment lost 3 bases, leaving 4 bases of the junction unmatched. Germline values: CDR1 MGHRA, CDR2 YSYEKL. This CDR3 reads CASSQRQGGTEAFF. CDR3 DNA sequence: TGCGCCAGCAGCCAGCGACAGGGGGGGACTGAAGCTTTCTTT.

Details on this clone: Other DNA variants within this sample encode the same CDR3. The V gene is TRBV13, the J gene TRBJ2-7; the D is unclear. The CDR3 contains 12 residues. V shed 1 base and J shed 3 bases, with 4 bases lying between them. Germline lookup yields CDR1 PRHDT and CDR2 FYEKMQ (reference sequence). This chain's CDR3 is CASSLASYEQYF. DNA of the CDR3: TGTGCCAGCAGCTTAGCTAGCTACGAGCAGTACTTC.

The chain combines TRBV6-6 with TRBJ1-5; tentative D call: TRBD1 (5 bases). Trimming shortened V by 6 bases and J by 7 bases, and 13 bases separated the two germline ends. CDR1 is MNHNY, CDR2 SVGAGI, per germline (reference sequence). This CDR3 has 13 amino acids. The CDR3 region is CASRETVTQPQHF. The CDR3 coding sequence is TGTGCCAGCAGAGAGACAGTCACCCAGCCCCAGCATTTT.

This chain links TRBV11-2 with TRBJ2-1; 9 bases agree with TRBD1. Unmatched junction bases numbered 6, after V lost 10 bases and J lost 5 bases. Germline loops: CDR1 SGHAT, CDR2 FQNNGV. The CDR3 totals 13 residues. The CDR3 DNA reads as TGTGCCACCCTCGGGACAGGGAACAATGAGCAGTTCTTC. It yields the protein CATLGTGNNEQFF.

The chain is built from TRBV6-5 and TRBJ1-1; D may be TRBD1 (6 bases). Germline values: CDR1 MNHEY, CDR2 SVGAGI. V lost 5 bases and J lost 4, with 17 bases in between. The CDR3 extends over 15 amino acids. The CDR3 nucleotides read TGTGCCAGCAGTCACTTTTACAGGGAGGGCACTGAAGCTTTCTTT. Its protein is CASSHFYREGTEAFF.

The V gene is TRBV15, the J gene TRBJ2-2, with a possible D match to TRBD1 (6 bases). The germline CDR1 and CDR2 sequences are LNHNV and YYDKDF (reference sequence). Deletions cut 3 bases from V and 6 bases from J, with 11 bases between. The CDR3 spans 14 residues. The chain's CDR3 is CATSRDRGSGELFF. The CDR3 nucleotides are TGTGCCACCAGCAGGGACAGAGGGTCCGGGGAGCTGTTTTTT.

V and J are TRBV6-1 and TRBJ1-2, with D perhaps TRBD1 (5 bases). CDR1 and CDR2 from the germline V gene are MNHNS and SASEGT. This CDR3 contains 14 residues. V was trimmed by 6 bases and J by 8 bases, leaving 19 bases between them. The CDR3 DNA reads TGTGCCAGCAGGGGGACGTCGAAGCGCGTGGGCTACACCTTC. This gives the protein CASRGTSKRVGYTF.

In DNA, the CDR3 is TGTGCCTCCGGGACAGGGGATTCACCCCTCCACTTT. Encoded protein: CASGTGDSPLHF. The gene calls are TRBV13 and TRBJ1-6; 10 bases line up with TRBD1. V lost 11 bases to trimming and J lost 8 bases; unmatched junction nucleotides: 3. Per germline, CDR1 PRHDT and CDR2 FYEKMQ (reference sequence). The length of the CDR3 is 12 residues.

The rearrangement uses TRBV5-6 and TRBJ1-2; D is uncertain. With 4 bases removed from V and 0 bases from J, the gap between germline ends came to 10 bases. This CDR3 has 14 amino acids. From germline, CDR1 is SGHDT and CDR2 YYEEEE. The DNA for the CDR3 is TGTGCCAGCAGCCAACCCTTAGCTAACTATGGCTACACCTTC. This codes for CASSQPLANYGYTF.